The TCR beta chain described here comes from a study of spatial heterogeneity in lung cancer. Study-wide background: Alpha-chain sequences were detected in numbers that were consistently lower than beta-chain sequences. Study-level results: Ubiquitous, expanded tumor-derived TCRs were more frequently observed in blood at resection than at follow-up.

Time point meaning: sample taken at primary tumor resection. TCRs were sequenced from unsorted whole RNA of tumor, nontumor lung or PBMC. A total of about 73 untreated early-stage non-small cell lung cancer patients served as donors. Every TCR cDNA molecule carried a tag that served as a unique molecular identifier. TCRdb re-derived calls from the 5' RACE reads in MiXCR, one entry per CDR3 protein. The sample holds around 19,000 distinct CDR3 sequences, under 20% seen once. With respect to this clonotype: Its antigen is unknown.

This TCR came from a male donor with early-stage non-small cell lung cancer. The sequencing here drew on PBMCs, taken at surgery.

The CDR3, as DNA: TGCGCCAGCAGCTGGGAGGGAGGCACTGAAGCTTTCTTT. It encodes CASSWEGGTEAFF. The chain recombines TRBV5-1 with TRBJ1-1, with D uncertain. Germline-derived CDR1 and CDR2 are SGHRS and YFSETQ. V lost 3 bases to trimming and J lost 4 bases, with 10 bases between them. This CDR3 spans 13 amino acids.